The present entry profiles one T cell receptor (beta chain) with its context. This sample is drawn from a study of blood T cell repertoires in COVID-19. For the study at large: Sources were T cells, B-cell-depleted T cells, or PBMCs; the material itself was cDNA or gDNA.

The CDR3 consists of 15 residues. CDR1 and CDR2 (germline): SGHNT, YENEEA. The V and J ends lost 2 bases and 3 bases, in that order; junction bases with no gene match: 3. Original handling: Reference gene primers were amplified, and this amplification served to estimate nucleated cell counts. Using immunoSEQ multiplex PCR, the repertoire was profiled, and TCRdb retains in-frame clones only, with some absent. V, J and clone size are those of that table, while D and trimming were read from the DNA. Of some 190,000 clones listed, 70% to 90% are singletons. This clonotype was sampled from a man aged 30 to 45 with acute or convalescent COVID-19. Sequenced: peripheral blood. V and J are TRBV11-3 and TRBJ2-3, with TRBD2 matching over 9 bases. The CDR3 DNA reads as TGTGCCAGCAGCTTACGACTAGCGGAAACAGATACGCAGTATTTT. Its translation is CASSLRLAETDTQYF.